This is a list of T cell receptor beta chains from one sample in a study of blood T cell repertoires in COVID-19. Profiling relied on immunoSEQ multiplex PCR, and the TCRdb table lists in-frame clones only, not all of them. This table has 200,000 to 250,000 clones, less than 90% appearing once. Sequences were obtained from peripheral blood. Source of these receptors: a man aged 60 to 75 with acute or convalescent COVID-19. Each CDR3 is given with its conserved first and last residue. The D gene is left open where the match is weak. Clone size is stated in some rows and not others, as once, few, many or a class when expanded.

clone_size	v_call	d_call	j_call	cdr3_nt	cdr3_aa
-	TRBV29-1	TRBD2	TRBJ2-7	TGCAGCGTTCTTGAGGGAGGGCAAGGCGAGCAGTACTTC	CSVLEGGQGEQYF
-	TRBV6-2/TRBV6-3	TRBD2	TRBJ2-1	TGTGCCAGCAGGCCTGGACTAGCGGGAAAAGATGAGCAGTTCTTC	CASRPGLAGKDEQFF
-	TRBV20-1	-	TRBJ2-1	TGCAGTGCTAGTCCTTACAATGAGCAGTTCTTC	CSASPYNEQFF
-	TRBV12-3/TRBV12-4	TRBD2	TRBJ2-5	TGTGCCAGCAGCCAGACGGGAGGGGAGACCCAGTACTTC	CASSQTGGETQYF
few	TRBV10-1	-	TRBJ1-5	TGCGCCAGCCTGGATCAGGGGTCTCAGCCCCAGCATTTT	CASLDQGSQPQHF
-	TRBV2	-	TRBJ2-3	TGTGCCAGCAGTGAAGCAGAGAATACGCAGTATTTT	CASSEAENTQYF
-	TRBV15	-	TRBJ2-7	TGTGCCACCAGCAGAGAAGCGGTAATCCCTACGGTCGAGCAGTACTTC	CATSREAVIPTVEQYF
-	TRBV19	TRBD1	TRBJ2-7	TGTGCCAGTCAACAGGGGGCTTCCTCCTACGAGCAGTACTTC	CASQQGASSYEQYF
once	TRBV7-8	-	TRBJ2-3	TGTGCCAGCAGCTTTCTGGACAGACTATTACAGGATACGCAGTATTTT	CASSFLDRLLQDTQYF
-	TRBV6-2/TRBV6-3	TRBD2	TRBJ2-1	TGTGCCAGCAGCCGCCGCAGCGGGAGGGTAATGAATGAGCAGTTCTTC	CASSRRSGRVMNEQFF
-	TRBV6-2/TRBV6-3	-	TRBJ2-3	TGTGCCAGCAGTAATCTGCACCGCGGGACAGTCTACCCAGATACGCAGTATTTT	CASSNLHRGTVYPDTQYF
-	TRBV7-2	TRBD2	TRBJ2-7	TGTGCCAGCAGTCGGACTAGCGCAACCTCCTACGAGCAGTACTTC	CASSRTSATSYEQYF
-	TRBV28	TRBD2	TRBJ2-1	TGTGCCAGCAGTTTAGGTGGGAGGGGTAGGGAGCAGTTCTTC	CASSLGGRGREQFF
-	TRBV30	TRBD1	TRBJ2-7	TGTGCCTGGAGTGTACGGGGGACAGGGCCGTACGAGCAGTACTTC	CAWSVRGTGPYEQYF
few	TRBV7-3	-	TRBJ2-1	TGTGCCAGCAGCTTAAACCCAGGGTACAATGAGCAGTTCTTC	CASSLNPGYNEQFF
-	TRBV28	-	TRBJ2-5	TGTGCCAGCAGTTTTCCTAGCGTGAAGACCCAGTACTTC	CASSFPSVKTQYF
-	TRBV27	-	TRBJ2-3	TGTGCCAGCAGACCGAACTATTTAGAGGATACGCAGTATTTT	CASRPNYLEDTQYF
-	TRBV5-6	TRBD1	TRBJ2-5	TGTGCCAGCAGCCGGACAGGGGTTGGGGAGACCCAGTACTTC	CASSRTGVGETQYF
-	TRBV7-2	TRBD2	TRBJ2-7	TGTGCCAGCAGCTTAGACCTAGCGGGCTACTCCTACGAGCAGTACTTC	CASSLDLAGYSYEQYF
once	TRBV28	TRBD1	TRBJ1-5	TGTGCCAGCAGCTCCCCAAGGGGGCTTTATCAGCCCCAGCATTTT	CASSSPRGLYQPQHF
-	TRBV27	TRBD2	TRBJ2-2	TGTGCCAGCAGTGGGACTAGCGGGAGCACCGGGGAGCTGTTTTTT	CASSGTSGSTGELFF
once	TRBV6-6	-	TRBJ2-7	TGTGCCAGCACTCGACGGGACTCCCGGTTTTTGGGGGAGCAGTACTTC	CASTRRDSRFLGEQYF
-	TRBV7-9	TRBD1	TRBJ1-1	TGTGCCAGCAGCTTAGTTTTTTCGGGACAGGGGGACACTGAAGCTTTCTTT	CASSLVFSGQGDTEAFF
-	TRBV30	-	TRBJ2-2	TGTGCCTGCTCTCCCTACGGGGAGCTGTTTTTT	CACSPYGELFF
-	TRBV5-1	TRBD1	TRBJ2-5	TGCGCCAGCAGCTTGAGCGGCAGGGGGTTAGGGGAGACCCAGTACTTC	CASSLSGRGLGETQYF
-	TRBV2	-	TRBJ1-5	TGTGCCAGCAGTCCCTGGGGGGGAGACGGTCAGCCCCAGCATTTT	CASSPWGGDGQPQHF
-	TRBV3-1/TRBV3-2	-	TRBJ1-5	TGTGCCAGCGCGGGCGGACGGACCCTGGGTCAGCCCCAGCATTTT	CASAGGRTLGQPQHF
-	TRBV19	TRBD1	TRBJ2-6	TGTGCCAGTAGTGGACAGGGCGTTGGGGCCAACGTCCTGACTTTC	CASSGQGVGANVLTF
once	TRBV4-2	-	TRBJ1-2	TGTGCCAGCAGCCAACCTACGGGGGGGAATGGCTACACCTTC	CASSQPTGGNGYTF
few	TRBV19	-	TRBJ2-7	TGTGCCAGTAGTATTCGTCGGGGCGAGCAGTACTTC	CASSIRRGEQYF
-	TRBV7-2	-	TRBJ2-3	TGTGCCAGCAGCATCTCGGGACCGGGGGGCCTAGAGTGGTATTTT	CASSISGPGGLEWYF
-	TRBV7-8	TRBD1	TRBJ1-4	TGTGCCAGCAGCTTAGCGGGACGGGGACAGGGGTTGTTTTTT	CASSLAGRGQGLFF
-	TRBV6-5	TRBD2	TRBJ2-5	TGTGCCACCCGGACTAGCGGAGGCAAACAAGAGACCCAGTACTTC	CATRTSGGKQETQYF
few	TRBV11-3	TRBD2	TRBJ2-3	TGTGCCAGCAGCCCTGGGTTAGCGGGCCTGAGCACAGATACGCAGTATTTT	CASSPGLAGLSTDTQYF
-	TRBV5-5	-	TRBJ2-3	TGTGCCAGCAGCGGGGAGCAGGGGTTTTTAAGCACAGATACGCAGTATTTT	CASSGEQGFLSTDTQYF
-	TRBV24-1	-	TRBJ2-1	TGTGCCACCAGTTCGGACCGGGGGTTTAGGGATGAGCAGTTCTTC	CATSSDRGFRDEQFF
-	TRBV24-1	-	TRBJ1-1	TGTGCCACCAGTGCGAGGGTGAACACTGAAGCTTTCTTT	CATSARVNTEAFF
once	TRBV4-2	TRBD2	TRBJ2-2	TGTGCCAGCAGCCTTACTCTAGCGGGAGGGTCTGGGGAGCTGTTTTTT	CASSLTLAGGSGELFF
-	TRBV15	-	TRBJ1-3	TGTGCCACCAGCAGGGGAGGGCCGAACACCATATATTTT	CATSRGGPNTIYF
-	TRBV7-9	-	TRBJ1-5	TGTGCCAGCAGCTTAGGGACAGTCAATCAGCCCCAGCATTTT	CASSLGTVNQPQHF
-	TRBV7-2	TRBD1	TRBJ1-3	TGTGCCAGCAGACCCAGGGGACAGGTGTCTGGAAACACCATATATTTT	CASRPRGQVSGNTIYF
-	TRBV12-3/TRBV12-4	-	TRBJ2-7	TGTGCCAGCAGCCCCTGGGGGGATGAGCAGTACTTC	CASSPWGDEQYF
-	TRBV11-3	TRBD1	TRBJ2-2	TGTGCCAGCAACCAAGGACAGGGGGAGTACGGGACCGGGGAGCTGTTTTTT	CASNQGQGEYGTGELFF
-	TRBV10-3	TRBD2	TRBJ2-1	TGTGCCACCCGGACTAGCGGGACTGATTACAATGAGCAGTTCTTC	CATRTSGTDYNEQFF